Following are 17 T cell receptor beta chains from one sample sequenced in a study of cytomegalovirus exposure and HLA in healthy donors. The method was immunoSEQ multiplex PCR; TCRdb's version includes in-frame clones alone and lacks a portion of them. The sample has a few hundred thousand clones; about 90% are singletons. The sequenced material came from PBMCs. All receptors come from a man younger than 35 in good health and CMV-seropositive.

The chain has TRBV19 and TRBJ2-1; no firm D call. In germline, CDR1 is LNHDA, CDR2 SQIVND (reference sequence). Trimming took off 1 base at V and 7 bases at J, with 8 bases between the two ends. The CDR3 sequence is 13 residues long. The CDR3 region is CASSIVKGNEQFF. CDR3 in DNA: TGTGCCAGTAGTATAGTGAAAGGGAATGAGCAGTTCTTC.

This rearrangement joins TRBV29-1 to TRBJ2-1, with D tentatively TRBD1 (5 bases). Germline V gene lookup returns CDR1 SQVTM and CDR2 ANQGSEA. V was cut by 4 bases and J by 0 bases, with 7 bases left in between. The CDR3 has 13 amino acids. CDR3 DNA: TGCAGCGTTGCGACAGTCTCCTACAATGAGCAGTTCTTC. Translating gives CSVATVSYNEQFF.

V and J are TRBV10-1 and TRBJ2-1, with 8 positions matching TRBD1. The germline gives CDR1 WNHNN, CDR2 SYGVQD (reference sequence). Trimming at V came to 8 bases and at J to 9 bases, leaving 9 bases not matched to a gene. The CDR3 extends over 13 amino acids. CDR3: CASSGQENLEQFF. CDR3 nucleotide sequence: TGCGCCAGCTCGGGACAGGAAAACCTTGAGCAGTTCTTC.

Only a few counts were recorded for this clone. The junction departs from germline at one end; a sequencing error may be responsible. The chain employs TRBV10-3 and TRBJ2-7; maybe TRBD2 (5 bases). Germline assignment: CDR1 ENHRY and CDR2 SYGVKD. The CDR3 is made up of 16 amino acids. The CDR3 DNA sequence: TGTGCCAGCAGTTACTCGATCGAGGGAGTTCCGCGGGAGCAGTACTTC. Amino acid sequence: CASSYSIEGVPREQYF.

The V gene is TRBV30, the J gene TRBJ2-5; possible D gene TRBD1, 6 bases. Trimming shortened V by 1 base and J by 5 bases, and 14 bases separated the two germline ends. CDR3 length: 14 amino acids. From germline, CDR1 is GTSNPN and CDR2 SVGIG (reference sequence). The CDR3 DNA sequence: TGTGCCTGGAGTGGGGACACTGTTCTGGAGACCCAGTACTTC. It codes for CAWSGDTVLETQYF.

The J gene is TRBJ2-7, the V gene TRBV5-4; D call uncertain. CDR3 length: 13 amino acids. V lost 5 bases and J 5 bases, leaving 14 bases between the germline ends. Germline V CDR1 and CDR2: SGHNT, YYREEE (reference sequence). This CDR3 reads CASSSQNSNEQYF. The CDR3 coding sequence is TGTGCCAGCAGTTCACAGAATTCTAACGAGCAGTACTTC.

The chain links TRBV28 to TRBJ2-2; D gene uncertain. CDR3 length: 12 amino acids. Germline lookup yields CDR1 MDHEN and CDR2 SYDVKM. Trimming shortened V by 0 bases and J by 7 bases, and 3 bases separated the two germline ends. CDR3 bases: TGTGCCAGCAGTTTATGGGGCGGGGAGCTGTTTTTT. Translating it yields CASSLWGGELFF.

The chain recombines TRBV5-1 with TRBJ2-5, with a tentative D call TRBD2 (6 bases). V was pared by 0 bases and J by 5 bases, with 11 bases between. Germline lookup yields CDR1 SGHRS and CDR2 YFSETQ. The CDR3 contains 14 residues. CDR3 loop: CASSLVVGRETQYF. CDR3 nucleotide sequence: TGCGCCAGCAGCTTGGTGGTAGGGAGGGAGACCCAGTACTTC. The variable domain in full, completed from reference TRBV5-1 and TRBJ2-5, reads KAGVTQTPRYLIKTRGQQVTLSCSPISGHRSVSWYQQTPGQGLQFLFEYFSETQRNKGNFPGRFSGRQFSNSRSEMNVSTLELGDSALYLCASSLVVGRETQYFGPGTRLLVL.

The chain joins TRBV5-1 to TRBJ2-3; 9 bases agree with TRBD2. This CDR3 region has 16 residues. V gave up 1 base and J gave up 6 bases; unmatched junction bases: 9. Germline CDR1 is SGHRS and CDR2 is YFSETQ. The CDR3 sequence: CASSLFQRGVMDTQYF. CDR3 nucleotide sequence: TGCGCCAGCAGCTTGTTTCAGCGGGGGGTAATGGATACGCAGTATTTT.

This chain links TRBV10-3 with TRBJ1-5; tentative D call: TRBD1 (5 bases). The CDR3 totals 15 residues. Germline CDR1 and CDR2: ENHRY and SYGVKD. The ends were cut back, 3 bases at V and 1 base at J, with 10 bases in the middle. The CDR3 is CAISEEGLSNQPQHF. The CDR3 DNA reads TGTGCCATCAGTGAAGAGGGGCTCAGCAATCAGCCCCAGCATTTT.

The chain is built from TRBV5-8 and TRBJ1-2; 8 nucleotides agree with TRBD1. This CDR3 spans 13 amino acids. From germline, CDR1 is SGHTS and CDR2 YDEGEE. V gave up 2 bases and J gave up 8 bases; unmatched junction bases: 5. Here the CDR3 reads CASSLRQGMGYTF. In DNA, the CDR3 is TGTGCCAGCAGCTTAAGACAGGGGATGGGCTACACCTTC.

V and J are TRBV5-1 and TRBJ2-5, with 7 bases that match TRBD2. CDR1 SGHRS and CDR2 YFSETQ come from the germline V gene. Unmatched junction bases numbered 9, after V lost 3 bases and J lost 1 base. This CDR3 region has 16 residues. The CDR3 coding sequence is TGCGCCAGCAGCTATTCCCCCGGGACTACCCAAGAGACCCAGTACTTC. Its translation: CASSYSPGTTQETQYF.

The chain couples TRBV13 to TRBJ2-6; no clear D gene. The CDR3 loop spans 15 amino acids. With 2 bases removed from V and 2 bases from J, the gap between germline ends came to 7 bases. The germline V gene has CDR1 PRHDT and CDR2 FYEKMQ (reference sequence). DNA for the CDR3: TGTGCCAGCAGCTTAAGTGGTACTGGGGCCAACGTCCTGACTTTC. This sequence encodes CASSLSGTGANVLTF.

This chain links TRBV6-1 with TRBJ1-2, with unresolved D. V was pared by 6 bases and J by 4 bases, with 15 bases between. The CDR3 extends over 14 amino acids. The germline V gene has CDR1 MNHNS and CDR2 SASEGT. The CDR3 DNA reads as TGTGCCAGCAGAGCGCCGGGAGTTTTCTATGGCTACACCTTC. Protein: CASRAPGVFYGYTF.

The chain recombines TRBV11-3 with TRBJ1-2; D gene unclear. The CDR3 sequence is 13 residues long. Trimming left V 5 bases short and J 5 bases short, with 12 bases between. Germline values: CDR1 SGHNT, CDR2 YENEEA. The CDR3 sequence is CASSRTGRYGYTF. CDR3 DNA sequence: TGTGCCAGCAGCCGGACGGGGAGGTATGGCTACACCTTC.

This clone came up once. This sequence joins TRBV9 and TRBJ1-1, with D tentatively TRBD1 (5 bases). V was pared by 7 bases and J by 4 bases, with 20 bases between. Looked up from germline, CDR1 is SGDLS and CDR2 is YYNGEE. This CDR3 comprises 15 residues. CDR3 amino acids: CASARDGKKGTEAFF. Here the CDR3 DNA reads TGTGCCAGCGCTAGGGACGGGAAAAAAGGCACTGAAGCTTTCTTT.

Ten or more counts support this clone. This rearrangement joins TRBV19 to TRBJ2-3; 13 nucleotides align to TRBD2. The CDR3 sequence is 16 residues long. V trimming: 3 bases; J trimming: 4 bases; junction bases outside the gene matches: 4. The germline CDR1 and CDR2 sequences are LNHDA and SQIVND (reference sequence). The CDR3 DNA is TGTGCCAGTAGTATGTCGGGACTAGCGGGATCAGATACGCAGTATTTT. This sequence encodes CASSMSGLAGSDTQYF. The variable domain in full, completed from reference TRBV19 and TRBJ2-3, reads DGGITQSPKYLFRKEGQNVTLSCEQNLNHDAMYWYRQDPGQGLRLIYYSQIVNDFQKGDIAEGYSVSREKKESFPLTVTSAQKNPTAFYLCASSMSGLAGSDTQYFGPGTRLTVL.